A selection of T cell receptor beta chains follows, all from one sample in a study of T cell responses to AZD1222 COVID-19 vaccine. Method: immunoSEQ multiplex PCR; TCRdb's copy keeps in-frame clones and lacks some. The profile shows about 180,000 clones, 88% of them singletons. The material sequenced was peripheral blood, taken on day 0 of AZD1222 vaccination. All receptors derive from an adult in good health. The CDR3 runs from the conserved cysteine through the conserved F or W. D genes are given only for firm matches. Some rows mark clone size as missing; the rest say once, few, many or name a class of expanded clone.

D gene | J gene | CDR3 length | clone size | V gene | CDR3 DNA | CDR3 protein
TRBD1 | TRBJ1-5 | 21 | once | TRBV10-1 | TGCGCCAGCAGTGACAGACGCGACAGGGAAATGGGGTCCCATAGCAATCAGCCCCAGCATTTT | CASSDRRDREMGSHSNQPQHF
TRBD2 | TRBJ2-4 | 17 | NA | TRBV6-2/TRBV6-3 | TGTGCCAGCAGTTACTCCACTAGCGGGAGTGACAAAAACATTCAGTACTTC | CASSYSTSGSDKNIQYF
NA | TRBJ1-2 | 14 | NA | TRBV19 | TGTGCCAGTAGTCCGGAACCAGCTAACTATGGCTACACCTTC | CASSPEPANYGYTF
TRBD2 | TRBJ2-3 | 18 | NA | TRBV4-3 | TGCGCCAGCAGCCAAGATCTTATAGCGGGGGGAAACACAGATACGCAGTATTTT | CASSQDLIAGGNTDTQYF
TRBD1 | TRBJ2-7 | 16 | NA | TRBV19 | TGTGCCAGTATCTGGGACAGGGGGAGTTTCTCCTACGAGCAGTACTTC | CASIWDRGSFSYEQYF
NA | TRBJ1-5 | 15 | NA | TRBV6-2/TRBV6-3 | TGTGCCAGCAGTTACTCGGTACGGGGCAATCAGCCCCAGCATTTT | CASSYSVRGNQPQHF
TRBD1 | TRBJ1-5 | 16 | NA | TRBV19 | TGTGCCAGTAGTATTTTTGCAGGGGGCGGAGATCAGCCCCAGCATTTT | CASSIFAGGGDQPQHF
TRBD2 | TRBJ2-1 | 15 | NA | TRBV27 | TGTGCCAGCAGGTTACTAGCGGGGTCCTACAATGAGCAGTTCTTC | CASRLLAGSYNEQFF
NA | TRBJ1-2 | 14 | NA | TRBV5-8 | TGTGCCAGCAGCTTGAGTCCGCCCCGGTACGGCTACACCTTC | CASSLSPPRYGYTF
NA | TRBJ2-6 | 15 | few | TRBV28 | TGTGCCAGCAGTTTGTTCGGCTCTGGGGCCAACGTCCTGACTTTC | CASSLFGSGANVLTF
NA | TRBJ1-1 | 11 | NA | TRBV11-2 | TGTGCCAGCAGCCAAGACACTGAAGCTTTCTTT | CASSQDTEAFF
TRBD1 | TRBJ2-1 | 19 | NA | TRBV2 | TGTGCCAGCAGTGAAGCGCATTTCCTCGAGGGGGACAGCGACAATGAGCAGTTCTTC | CASSEAHFLEGDSDNEQFF
TRBD1 | TRBJ2-7 | 12 | NA | TRBV7-9 | TGTGCCGCCTCCGGGACAGCCTACGAGCAGTACTTC | CAASGTAYEQYF
TRBD1 | TRBJ1-4 | 15 | NA | TRBV10-2 | TGCGCCAGCAGATCCCACAGGGGGAAGGGAGAAAAACTGTTTTTT | CASRSHRGKGEKLFF
TRBD1 | TRBJ1-5 | 16 | once | TRBV5-3 | TGTGCCAGAAGCTTGAACAGGGGATCGTGCAATCAGCCCCAGCATTTT | CARSLNRGSCNQPQHF
NA | TRBJ2-5 | 14 | NA | TRBV12-5 | TGTGCTAGTGGTTTGACCGGGTCCCAAGAGACCCAGTACTTC | CASGLTGSQETQYF
TRBD1 | TRBJ1-1 | 14 | NA | TRBV6-2/TRBV6-3 | TGTGCCAGCAGTTACTCGGCGACAGGGGGGCGGGCTTTCTTT | CASSYSATGGRAFF
NA | TRBJ1-4 | 15 | NA | TRBV9 | TGTGCCAGCAGCCCGAATGTAGGGTCAAATGAAAAACTGTTTTTT | CASSPNVGSNEKLFF
NA | TRBJ1-2 | 14 | NA | TRBV6-5 | TGTGCCAGCATGGGGACATTGAGGACCTATGGCTACACCTTC | CASMGTLRTYGYTF
NA | TRBJ1-5 | 12 | NA | TRBV6-4 | TGTGCCAGCAGTGACCCGAATCAGCCCCAGCATTTT | CASSDPNQPQHF